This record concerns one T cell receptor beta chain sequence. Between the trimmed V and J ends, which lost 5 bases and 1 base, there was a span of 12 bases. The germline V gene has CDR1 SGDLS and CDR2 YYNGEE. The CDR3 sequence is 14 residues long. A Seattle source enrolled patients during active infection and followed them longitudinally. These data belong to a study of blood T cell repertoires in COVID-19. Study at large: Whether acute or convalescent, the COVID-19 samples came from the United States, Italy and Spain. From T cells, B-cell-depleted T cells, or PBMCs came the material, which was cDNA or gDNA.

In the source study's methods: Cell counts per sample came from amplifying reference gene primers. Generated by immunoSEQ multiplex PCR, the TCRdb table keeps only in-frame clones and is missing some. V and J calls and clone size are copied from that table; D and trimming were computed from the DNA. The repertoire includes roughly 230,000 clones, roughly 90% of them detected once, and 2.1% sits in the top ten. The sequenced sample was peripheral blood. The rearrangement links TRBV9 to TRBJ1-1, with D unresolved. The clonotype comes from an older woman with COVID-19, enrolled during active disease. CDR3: CASSATEGNTEAFF. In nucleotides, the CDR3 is TGTGCCAGCAGTGCTACGGAGGGGAACACTGAAGCTTTCTTT. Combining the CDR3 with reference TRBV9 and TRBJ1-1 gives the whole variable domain DSGVTQTPKHLITATGQRVTLRCSPRSGDLSVYWYQQSLDQGLQFLIQYYNGEERAKGNILERFSAQQFPDLHSELNLSSLELGDSALYFCASSATEGNTEAFFGQGTRLTVV.